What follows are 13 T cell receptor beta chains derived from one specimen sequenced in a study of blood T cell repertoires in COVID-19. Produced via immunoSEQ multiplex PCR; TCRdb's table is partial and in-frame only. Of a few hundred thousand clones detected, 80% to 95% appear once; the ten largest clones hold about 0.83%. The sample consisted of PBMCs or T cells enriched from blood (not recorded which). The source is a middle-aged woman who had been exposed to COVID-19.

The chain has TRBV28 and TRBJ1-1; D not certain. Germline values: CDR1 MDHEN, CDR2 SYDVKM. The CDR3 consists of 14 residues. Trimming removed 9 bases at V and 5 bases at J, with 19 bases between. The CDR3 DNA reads TGTGCCAGTAAAATAGGCCTTTCCGGGACTGAAGCTTTCTTT. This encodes CASKIGLSGTEAFF.

As DNA, the CDR3 is TGTGCCTGGAAGGGGGCGAACACTGAAGCTTTCTTT. This translates into CAWKGANTEAFF. The chain combines TRBV30 with TRBJ1-1; 7 bases match TRBD1. The J segment lost 1 base and the V segment lost 4 bases, leaving 0 bases of the junction unmatched. Germline V gene lookup returns CDR1 GTSNPN and CDR2 SVGIG (reference sequence). CDR3 size: 12 residues.

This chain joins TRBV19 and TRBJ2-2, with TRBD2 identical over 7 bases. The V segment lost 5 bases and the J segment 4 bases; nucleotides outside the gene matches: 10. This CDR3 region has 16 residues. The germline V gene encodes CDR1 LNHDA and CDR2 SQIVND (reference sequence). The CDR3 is CASSLLAARGTGELFF. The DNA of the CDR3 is TGTGCCAGTAGTCTCCTAGCGGCCCGGGGCACCGGGGAGCTGTTTTTT.

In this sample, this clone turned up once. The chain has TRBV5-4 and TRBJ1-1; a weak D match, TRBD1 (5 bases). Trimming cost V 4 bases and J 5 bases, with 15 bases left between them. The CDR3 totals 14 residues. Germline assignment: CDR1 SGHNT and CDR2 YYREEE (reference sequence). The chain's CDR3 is CASSLDAGRTEAFF. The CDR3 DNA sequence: TGTGCCAGCAGCCTGGACGCAGGGAGGACTGAAGCTTTCTTT.

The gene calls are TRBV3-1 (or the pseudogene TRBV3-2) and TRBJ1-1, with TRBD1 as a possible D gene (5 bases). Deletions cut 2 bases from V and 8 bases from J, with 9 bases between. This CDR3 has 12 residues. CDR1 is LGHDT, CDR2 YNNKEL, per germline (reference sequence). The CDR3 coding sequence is TGTGCCAGCAGCCAAACAGGAATCGAAGCTTTCTTT. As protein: CASSQTGIEAFF.

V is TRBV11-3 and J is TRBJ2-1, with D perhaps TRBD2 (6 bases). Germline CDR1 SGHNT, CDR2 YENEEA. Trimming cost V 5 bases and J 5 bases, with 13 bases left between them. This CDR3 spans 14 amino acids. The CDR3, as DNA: TGTGCCAGCAGCCTAGGTGCGGGGCACAATGAGCAGTTCTTC. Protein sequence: CASSLGAGHNEQFF.

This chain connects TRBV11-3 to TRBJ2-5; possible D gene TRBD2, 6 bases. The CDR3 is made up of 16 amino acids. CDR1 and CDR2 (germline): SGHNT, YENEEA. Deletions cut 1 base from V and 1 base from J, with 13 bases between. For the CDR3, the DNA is TGTGCCAGCAGCTTAGTGGGGGGTATCGGCCAAGAGACCCAGTACTTC. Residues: CASSLVGGIGQETQYF.

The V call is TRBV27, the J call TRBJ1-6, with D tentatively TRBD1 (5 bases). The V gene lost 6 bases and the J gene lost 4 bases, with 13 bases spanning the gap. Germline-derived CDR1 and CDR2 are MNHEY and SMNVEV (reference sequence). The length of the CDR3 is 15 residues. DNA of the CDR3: TGTGCCAGCAGACCCGCCGGGGGGTATAATTCACCCCTCCACTTT. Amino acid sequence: CASRPAGGYNSPLHF.

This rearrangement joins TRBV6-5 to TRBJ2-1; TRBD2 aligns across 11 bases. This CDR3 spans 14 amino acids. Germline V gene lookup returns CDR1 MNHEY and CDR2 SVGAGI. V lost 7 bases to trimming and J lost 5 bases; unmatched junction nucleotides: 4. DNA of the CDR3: TGTGCCAGCAAGGGACTAGCGGTAAACAATGAGCAGTTCTTC. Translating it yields CASKGLAVNNEQFF.

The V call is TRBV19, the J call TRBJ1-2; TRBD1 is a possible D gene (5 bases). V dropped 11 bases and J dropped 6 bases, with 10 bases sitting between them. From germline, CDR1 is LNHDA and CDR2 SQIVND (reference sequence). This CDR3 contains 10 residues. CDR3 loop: CAAGFDGYTF. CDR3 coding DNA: TGTGCCGCAGGGTTTGATGGCTACACCTTC. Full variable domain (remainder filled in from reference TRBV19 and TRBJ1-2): DGGITQSPKYLFRKEGQNVTLSCEQNLNHDAMYWYRQDPGQGLRLIYYSQIVNDFQKGDIAEGYSVSREKKESFPLTVTSAQKNPTAFYLCAAGFDGYTFGSGTRLTVV.

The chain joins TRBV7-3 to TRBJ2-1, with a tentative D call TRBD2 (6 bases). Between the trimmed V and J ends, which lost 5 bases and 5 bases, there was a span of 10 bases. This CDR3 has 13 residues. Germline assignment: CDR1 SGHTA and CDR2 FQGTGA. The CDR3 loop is CASSLVADNEQFF. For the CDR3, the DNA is TGTGCCAGCAGCCTGGTAGCGGACAATGAGCAGTTCTTC.

Here the CDR3 DNA reads TGTGCCACCAGTGAGACTCTCGGGACAGGGAACCGTGGCTACACCTTC. Translation: CATSETLGTGNRGYTF. The chain combines TRBV24-1 with TRBJ1-2; 9 bases line up with TRBD1. This CDR3 has 16 residues. Germline CDR1 reads KGHDR; CDR2 reads SFDVKD. V lost 4 bases to trimming and J lost 7 bases; unmatched junction nucleotides: 12.

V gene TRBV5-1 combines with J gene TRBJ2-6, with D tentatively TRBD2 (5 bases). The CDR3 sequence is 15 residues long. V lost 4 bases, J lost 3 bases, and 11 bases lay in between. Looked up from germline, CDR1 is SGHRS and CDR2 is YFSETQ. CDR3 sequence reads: CASSPPSFGANVLTF. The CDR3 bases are TGCGCCAGCAGCCCGCCTAGCTTTGGGGCCAACGTCCTGACTTTC. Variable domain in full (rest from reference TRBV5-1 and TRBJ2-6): KAGVTQTPRYLIKTRGQQVTLSCSPISGHRSVSWYQQTPGQGLQFLFEYFSETQRNKGNFPGRFSGRQFSNSRSEMNVSTLELGDSALYLCASSPPSFGANVLTFGAGSRLTVL.